This TCR beta chain comes out of a study of early T cells in non-severe SARS-CoV-2 infection. TCRdb processed the 5' RACE reads anew with MiXCR; each CDR3 protein has one entry. The data hold some 80,000 distinct CDR3 sequences, with roughly 15% observed a single time. The CDR3 has 14 residues. V was cut by 2 bases and J by 3 bases, with 10 bases left in between. The sample was whole blood. The J gene is TRBJ1-2, the V gene TRBV12-3 or TRBV12-4; D unclear. The TCR was taken from an adult who was a healthcare worker with PCR-confirmed SARS-CoV-2 infection or an uninfected control (not recorded which). The CDR3 coding sequence is TGTGCCAGCAGTTTATACTCTAGCCACTATGGCTACACCTTC. Protein product: CASSLYSSHYGYTF.